What follows are 15 T cell receptor beta chains derived from one specimen sequenced in a study of cytomegalovirus exposure and HLA in healthy donors. The PCR employed 60 Vbeta primers together with 13 Jbeta primers. The data were produced by immunoSEQ multiplex PCR, yet TCRdb's version contains in-frame clones alone and is incomplete. The table shows over 130,000 clones, with 76% occurring only once. What was sequenced was PBMCs. The receptors originated from a man aged 40-50 years in good health and CMV-seronegative.

The gene calls are TRBV19 and TRBJ2-1; 9 positions agree with TRBD1. V was pared by 1 base and J by 8 bases, with 6 bases of the junction left unmatched. Germline loops: CDR1 LNHDA, CDR2 SQIVND (reference sequence). CDR3 size: 15 residues. The chain's CDR3 is CASSIGTGGADEQFF. The CDR3 nucleotides are TGTGCCAGTAGTATAGGTACAGGGGGCGCGGATGAGCAGTTCTTC. Full variable domain (remainder filled in from reference TRBV19 and TRBJ2-1): DGGITQSPKYLFRKEGQNVTLSCEQNLNHDAMYWYRQDPGQGLRLIYYSQIVNDFQKGDIAEGYSVSREKKESFPLTVTSAQKNPTAFYLCASSIGTGGADEQFFGPGTRLTVL.

The rearrangement uses TRBV7-3 and TRBJ2-3, with 7 bases identical to TRBD2. Germline loops: CDR1 SGHTA, CDR2 FQGTGA. This CDR3 has 14 residues. V was pared by 2 bases and J by 1 base, with 0 bases of the junction left unmatched. This chain's CDR3 is CASSLAGGTDTQYF. CDR3 coding DNA: TGTGCCAGCAGCTTAGCGGGGGGCACAGATACGCAGTATTTT.

The chain joins TRBV27 to TRBJ2-3, with TRBD2 identical over 10 bases. The germline CDR1 and CDR2 sequences are MNHEY and SMNVEV (reference sequence). The ends lost 2 bases at V and 2 bases at J; junction bases unmatched: 4. The CDR3 has 16 amino acids. The CDR3 sequence: CASSLRSGGATDTQYF. The CDR3 DNA sequence: TGTGCCAGCAGTTTACGAAGCGGGGGGGCCACAGATACGCAGTATTTT.

This clone turned up a few times. The CDR3 bases are TGTGCCAGCAGTTTAAATCCCTCCACCGGGGAGCTGTTTTTT. It is translated as CASSLNPSTGELFF. The rearrangement links TRBV27 to TRBJ2-2; D gene ambiguous. Per germline, CDR1 MNHEY and CDR2 SMNVEV (reference sequence). The CDR3 extends over 14 amino acids. Trimming took 2 bases from V and 4 from J, leaving 8 bases between them.

This chain joins TRBV11-2 and TRBJ2-3; D might be TRBD2 (5 bases). The germline CDR1 and CDR2 sequences are SGHAT and FQNNGV. The CDR3 has 13 amino acids. V lost 5 bases and J lost 1, with 7 bases in between. DNA for the CDR3: TGTGCCAGCAGCGGGAGTGGCACAGATACGCAGTATTTT. Amino acid sequence: CASSGSGTDTQYF.

J is TRBJ2-7 and V is TRBV28; D might be TRBD2 (7 bases). The germline V and J ends were trimmed by 4 bases and 7 bases, with 17 bases remaining between them. Germline CDR1 reads MDHEN; CDR2 reads SYDVKM. CDR3 length equals 14 residues. CDR3 protein: CASSSGGRGGEQYF. Here the CDR3 DNA reads TGTGCCAGCAGTTCTGGCGGAAGGGGGGGGGAGCAGTACTTC. Full variable domain (missing parts from reference TRBV28 and TRBJ2-7): DVKVTQSSRYLVKRTGEKVFLECVQDMDHENMFWYRQDPGLGLRLIYFSYDVKMKEKGDIPEGYSVSREKKERFSLILESASTNQTSMYLCASSSGGRGGEQYFGPGTRLTVT.

The chain links TRBV30 to TRBJ2-7, with D hard to call. CDR3 size: 13 residues. V was trimmed by 2 bases and J by 0 bases, leaving 8 bases between them. The germline V gene has CDR1 GTSNPN and CDR2 SVGIG (reference sequence). This CDR3 is CAWSTSSSYEQYF. As DNA, the CDR3 is TGTGCCTGGAGTACCAGTTCCTCCTACGAGCAGTACTTC.

The chain has TRBV6-6 and TRBJ2-6, with D perhaps matching TRBD1 (5 bases). The CDR3 is 15 residues long. Looked up from germline, CDR1 is MNHNY and CDR2 is SVGAGI (reference sequence). Trimming shortened V by 6 bases and J by 3 bases, and 12 bases separated the two germline ends. The CDR3 region is CASRQQGSGANVLTF. The CDR3 coding sequence is TGTGCCAGCAGGCAGCAGGGAAGTGGGGCCAACGTCCTGACTTTC.

This rearrangement joins TRBV5-8 to TRBJ2-1; D unclear. V was trimmed by 4 bases and J by 16 bases, leaving 18 bases between them. Germline CDR1 SGHTS, CDR2 YDEGEE. The length of the CDR3 is 12 residues. The CDR3 DNA is TGTGCCAGCAGCATTAGGTTGGGCAAGTTTTTCTTC. Amino acid sequence: CASSIRLGKFFF.

This clone was observed a few times. This chain joins TRBV11-2 and TRBJ2-7; TRBD1 might be the D (6 bases). This CDR3 has 14 amino acids. Germline lookup yields CDR1 SGHAT and CDR2 FQNNGV. Deletions cut 9 bases from V and 1 base from J, with 16 bases between. The CDR3 reads CASSQGKASYEQYF. The DNA of the CDR3 is TGTGCCAGTTCCCAGGGGAAGGCGTCCTACGAGCAGTACTTC.

The chain joins TRBV19 to TRBJ1-1, with D hard to call. The CDR3 consists of 13 residues. CDR1 is LNHDA, CDR2 SQIVND, per germline (reference sequence). The V end lost 6 bases, the J end lost 4 bases, and 12 bases lay between the germline ends. CDR3 in amino acids: CASRRSLGTEAFF. CDR3 nucleotides: TGTGCCAGTAGGAGGAGTTTAGGCACTGAAGCTTTCTTT. The whole variable domain, filled in from reference TRBV19 and TRBJ1-1, reads DGGITQSPKYLFRKEGQNVTLSCEQNLNHDAMYWYRQDPGQGLRLIYYSQIVNDFQKGDIAEGYSVSREKKESFPLTVTSAQKNPTAFYLCASRRSLGTEAFFGQGTRLTVV.

The chain couples TRBV5-1 to TRBJ2-1; 7 bases align to TRBD2. V was pared by 4 bases and J by 2 bases, with 3 bases of the junction left unmatched. The CDR3 is 14 amino acids. In germline, CDR1 is SGHRS, CDR2 YFSETQ. In DNA, the CDR3 is TGCGCCAGCAGCCCGGCGGGAGCCTACAATGAGCAGTTCTTC. Protein: CASSPAGAYNEQFF.

This clone was detected a few times. The chain recombines TRBV30 with TRBJ2-7; TRBD1 might be the D (5 bases). This CDR3 comprises 14 residues. V lost 8 bases, J lost 5 bases, and 22 bases lay in between. Germline V lookup: CDR1 GTSNPN, CDR2 SVGIG (reference sequence). The CDR3 DNA follows: TGTGCCGGGGCCGGTCTACCGACCCCCGACGAGCAGTACTTC. Protein product: CAGAGLPTPDEQYF.

This chain links TRBV5-6 with TRBJ2-1; 10 positions agree with TRBD2. V lost 0 bases to trimming and J lost 4 bases; unmatched junction nucleotides: 4. This CDR3 contains 16 residues. Germline V gene lookup returns CDR1 SGHDT and CDR2 YYEEEE. CDR3 protein: CASSLVRAGGYNEQFF. The DNA of the CDR3 is TGTGCCAGCAGCTTGGTACGAGCGGGGGGGTACAATGAGCAGTTCTTC.

V usage is TRBV4-3 and J usage is TRBJ2-7; 7 bases map to TRBD2. The CDR3 spans 17 residues. The V gene end was trimmed by 0 bases and the J gene end by 3 bases; junction bases not matched to a gene: 11. Germline CDR1 LGHNA, CDR2 YSLEER. For the CDR3, the DNA is TGCGCCAGCAGCCAAGAAGGGGCCGGGGGGTTCCTCTACGAGCAGTACTTC. Protein: CASSQEGAGGFLYEQYF.